This T cell receptor (beta chain) is drawn from a study of blood T cells in healthy people across ages. Each individual donor underwent a draw of approximately 10 milliliters of peripheral blood. No fewer than 7 million PBMCs went into each sample. Per sample, extraction of total RNA gave at least 6 micrograms in every case. Using a J-beta primer mix together with a sample-barcoded 5' primer, a second PCR was run for roughly 7 to 11 cycles. Each CDR3 protein is one row after TCRdb ran MiXCR on the 5' RACE reads. The sample lists roughly 680,000 distinct CDR3 sequences, around 20% occurring once. Sequenced material: blood. This clonotype originated in a man between 70 and 80 years old in good health.

CDR3 DNA sequence: TGTGCCAGCAGTGCTGGGGGGCTCCGAGAGACCCAGTACTTC. As protein: CASSAGGLRETQYF. The V gene is TRBV2, the J gene TRBJ2-5, with D perhaps being TRBD1 or TRBD2 (6 bases each). Germline CDR1 reads SNHLY; CDR2 reads FYNNEI. The V and J ends lost 4 bases and 4 bases respectively, with 13 bases between them. The CDR3 sequence is 14 residues long.